This TCR beta chain derives from a study of blood T cell repertoires in COVID-19. Study-wide context: Sources were T cells, B-cell-depleted T cells, or PBMCs; the material itself was cDNA or gDNA.

CDR1 and CDR2 from the germline V gene are SGHVS and FQNEAQ. The CDR3 contains 14 residues. J gave up 3 bases and V 5 bases, and 3 bases lay outside the gene matches. Data came from immunoSEQ multiplex PCR; TCRdb stores just in-frame clones and leaves some out. The sample holds about 140,000 clones, over 70% seen once. This rearrangement joins TRBV7-8 to TRBJ1-1; 10 nucleotides line up with TRBD1. Source material: PBMCs or T cells enriched from blood (not recorded which). The sequence derives from a man aged 55 to 70 who had recovered from COVID-19. Written as DNA, the CDR3 is TGTGCCAGCAGCCAGACAGGGGGCTACACTGAAGCTTTCTTT. The encoded protein is CASSQTGGYTEAFF.